The entry that follows covers one TCR beta chain sequence. Its antigen remains undetermined. No quality values exist for individual bases; no much larger clone is one base distant. Using the deep immunoSEQ assay, TCR CDR3 regions were amplified from genomic DNA by multiplex PCR. Extracted genomic DNA from each cell subset was spread evenly across all wells of several immunoSEQ 96-well plates, with each plate serving as a replicate. Each replicate PCR for sorted subsets received roughly 200 ng genomic DNA, equal to about 30,000 T cell genomes. The purified libraries were quantified using a Qubit 3.0 fluorometer, sized with a Bioanalyzer 2100, and then quantified again using the KAPA Library Quantification kit. Every immunoSEQ 96-well plate was sequenced on a separate single-read 150-cycle Illumina NextSeq 550 flow cell. The study's processing was this. Because the immunoSEQ output held only junctional sequences and lacked quality scores, the filtering could not match the filtering applied to full-length reads. Sequences were annotated with PyIR, a Python wrapper for IgBLAST v1.9, using IMGT germline references to assign V/J genes and CDR3. Reads with weak V/J assignments (E-value above 1e-6), missing CDR3, stop codons, out-of-frame junctions, or ambiguous translated residues were removed. V3J clonotypes were defined as sequences sharing an identical inferred V gene, J gene, and CDR3 amino acid sequence. To compute the percentage overlap between repertoires, the number of shared unique clonotypes was divided by the size of the smaller repertoire. Richness of each repertoire was evaluated using RTK rarefaction, the Chao1 estimator, and Recon v2.1 estimates of unobserved clonotypes. Generation probabilities were computed with OLGA for all TCRbeta clonotypes obtained by the gDNA method from a few donors. Sourced from immuneACCESS, this table was stored by TCRdb with only in-frame sequences that have V and J called. A share of the clones is absent; for the studies checked, an unresolved V gene accounts for under half, and the remainder has no known explanation. The DNA was the basis for D and trimming; V, J and clone size are from that table. The sample table records approximately 2.3 million clones; approximately 95% of these occur just once. About 0.37% of the sample lies in the top ten.

Taken from cysteine to phenylalanine, the CDR3 has 14 residues. This entry keeps only the CDR3 DNA: 42 bases, framed from base 1. V is cut back by 6 bases and J by 7 bases, with 4 bases in the junction unmatched. CDR1 MNHNS and CDR2 SASEGT were looked up in the germline V gene. The entry originates in a study of shared clonotypes between healthy human individuals (dated by TCRdb to 2020 to 2022). Study-wide context: A couple of women and a few men aged 18 to 49 years were included in the cohort. Per donor, leukapheresis produced somewhere between about 0.94 and 9.5 billion PBMCs. To estimate repertoire size and how much clonotypes are shared between individuals, the study performed deep sequencing of blood TCR repertoires from five healthy adults. For each donor, three plates each were used for CD4 naive and CD4 memory, two plates were used for CD8 naive, and one plate was used for CD8 memory. To increase sequencing depth and limit assay-specific biases, different laboratories used diverse techniques to prepare libraries and sequence TCR repertoires. The study at large found these results: Incomplete sequencing was indicated by rarefaction of sorted-subset datasets, despite the large sequencing depth. Compared with non-shared clonotypes, the clonotypes found in all four sorted-subset donors had higher generation probabilities. Naive subsets generally had larger estimated clonotype richness than memory subsets. The small number of donors limited the genetic and exposure-history diversity represented. Pairwise subsampling indicated that sequencing depth was expected to affect the degree of clonotype sharing among donors. Sampling was restricted to blood, and TCR repertoires in tissue are likely to differ from TCR repertoires in blood. Roughly 5.2% of naive CD4, 3.5% of naive CD8, around 2.3% of memory CD4, and 0.35% to 0.4% of memory CD8 clonotypes were shared across a handful of donors.

Donors were healthy HIV-negative adults with no recently reported acute infections or vaccinations. Only Caucasian adults living in Nashville, Tennessee, USA were represented among the donors. CD4+ T cells were enriched through magnetic negative selection, after which naive cells were positively selected on CD45RA and the remaining negative fraction served as the memory subset. Blood was collected by leukapheresis, and PBMCs were isolated by Ficoll-Histopaque density gradient centrifugation and then cryopreserved in liquid nitrogen vapor phase. Analytical flow cytometry was used to check the purity and quantity of each magnetically sorted T cell population. Genomic DNA was isolated from every sorted fraction and measured by UV absorbance on a Nanodrop 2000c.

The sequenced sample was naive CD4+ T cells from PBMCs. The cell subset or site label, as the study defines it: CD45RA+ positively selected. The receptor comes from a man aged 18 to 29 in good health. Some clones in this sample may be carry-over from other donors' samples. The receptor chain draws on TRBV6-1 and TRBJ2-1; TRBD1 aligns with 12 central bases. The nucleotides are TGTGCCAGCAGCGGGACAGGGGGCTGGAATGAGCAGTTCTTC. This codes for CASSGTGGWNEQFF.